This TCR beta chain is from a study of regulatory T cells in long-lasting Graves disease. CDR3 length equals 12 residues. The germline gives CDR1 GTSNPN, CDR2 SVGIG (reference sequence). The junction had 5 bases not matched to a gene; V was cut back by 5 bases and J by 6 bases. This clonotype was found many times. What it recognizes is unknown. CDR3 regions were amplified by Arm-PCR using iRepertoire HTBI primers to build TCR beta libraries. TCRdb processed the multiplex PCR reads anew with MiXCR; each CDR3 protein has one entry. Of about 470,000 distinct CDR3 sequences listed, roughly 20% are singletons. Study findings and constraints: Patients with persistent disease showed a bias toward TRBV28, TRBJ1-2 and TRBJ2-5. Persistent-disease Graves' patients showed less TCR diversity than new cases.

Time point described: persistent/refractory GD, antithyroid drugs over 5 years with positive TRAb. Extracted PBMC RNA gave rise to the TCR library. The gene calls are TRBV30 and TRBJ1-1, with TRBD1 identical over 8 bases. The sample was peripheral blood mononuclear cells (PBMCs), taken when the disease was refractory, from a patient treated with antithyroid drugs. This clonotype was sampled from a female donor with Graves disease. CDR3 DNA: TGTGCCTGGGGGGACAGGCCCGCTGAAGCTTTCTTT. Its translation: CAWGDRPAEAFF.